These 27 T cell receptor beta chains share one sample of origin, sequenced in a study of OX40 agonist ivuxolimab in advanced cancers. The protocol was immunoSEQ multiplex PCR, while the TCRdb copy is restricted to in-frame clones and leaves out a portion. This sample has approximately 22,000 clones; more than 65% occur once, and the top ten carry roughly a quarter. The source was CD4+ or CD8+ T cells sorted from blood, collected in a trial of the OX40 agonist ivuxolimab. These TCRs come from an adult with an advanced solid tumor such as melanoma, head and neck, liver or kidney cancer.

The V and J genes are TRBV5-1 and TRBJ2-5, with 9 bases fitting TRBD2. This CDR3 contains 17 residues. J gave up 4 bases and V 4 bases, and 14 bases lay outside the gene matches. Germline V gene sequence: CDR1 SGHRS, CDR2 YFSETQ. CDR3 bases: TGCGCCAGCAGCCCCCTCTTGGCGGGAGGGCCGGGAGAGACCCAGTACTTC. Protein: CASSPLLAGGPGETQYF. The entire variable domain, with the rest obtained from reference TRBV5-1 and TRBJ2-5, is as follows: KAGVTQTPRYLIKTRGQQVTLSCSPISGHRSVSWYQQTPGQGLQFLFEYFSETQRNKGNFPGRFSGRQFSNSRSEMNVSTLELGDSALYLCASSPLLAGGPGETQYFGPGTRLLVL.

This clone was found a few times. The genes are TRBV6-4 and TRBJ2-1; 8 bases fit TRBD1. Unmatched junction bases numbered 10, after V lost 5 bases and J lost 4 bases. Germline CDR1 reads MRHNA; CDR2 reads SNTAGT. CDR3 length: 16 amino acids. The CDR3 region is CASSIQGVGGYNEQFF. The CDR3 DNA sequence: TGTGCCAGCAGTATACAGGGGGTCGGGGGTTACAATGAGCAGTTCTTC.

The J gene is TRBJ2-7, the V gene TRBV28, with a weak D call TRBD1 (6 bases). The V and J ends lost 5 bases and 2 bases respectively, with 10 bases between them. The CDR3 sequence is 13 residues long. Germline V gene sequence: CDR1 MDHEN, CDR2 SYDVKM. This CDR3 is CASSDRSPYEQYF. The CDR3 DNA reads as TGTGCCAGCAGTGACAGGAGCCCCTACGAGCAGTACTTC. The full variable domain, rest sourced from reference TRBV28 and TRBJ2-7, is DVKVTQSSRYLVKRTGEKVFLECVQDMDHENMFWYRQDPGLGLRLIYFSYDVKMKEKGDIPEGYSVSREKKERFSLILESASTNQTSMYLCASSDRSPYEQYFGPGTRLTVT.

The rearrangement links TRBV7-9 to TRBJ1-2, with D uncertain. The CDR3 sequence is 16 residues long. V was trimmed by 4 bases and J by 2 bases, leaving 17 bases between them. Per the germline V gene, CDR1 is SEHNR and CDR2 is FQNEAQ (reference sequence). The CDR3: CASSSPTGRPNYGYTF. In DNA, the CDR3 is TGTGCCAGCAGCTCACCCACGGGCAGGCCGAACTATGGCTACACCTTC. Looking up the rest from reference TRBV7-9 and TRBJ1-2 gives the full variable domain: DTGVSQNPRHKITKRGQNVTFRCDPISEHNRLYWYRQTLGQGPEFLTYFQNEAQLEKSRLLSDRFSAERPKGSFSTLEIQRTEQGDSAMYLCASSSPTGRPNYGYTFGSGTRLTVV.

The chain uses TRBV28 and TRBJ1-6, with unresolved D. The germline gives CDR1 MDHEN, CDR2 SYDVKM. This CDR3 has 12 residues. CDR3 sequence: CAIRSANSPLHF. The DNA for the CDR3 is TGTGCAATCAGATCGGCTAATTCACCCCTCCACTTT.

Details on this clone: A clone one base away is much larger, so this may be a read error. The chain combines TRBV29-1 with TRBJ2-3; a possible D gene is TRBD2 (6 bases). CDR3 length: 13 residues. From germline, CDR1 is SQVTM and CDR2 ANQGSEA. CDR3 sequence: CGVGGDFQDTQYF. The CDR3 DNA reads as TGCGGCGTTGGTGGGGACTTTCAAGATACGCAGTATTTT.

The rearrangement links TRBV10-1 to TRBJ2-2; D uncertain. Trimming left V 3 bases short and J 1 base short, with 12 bases between. Germline CDR1 reads WNHNN; CDR2 reads SYGVQD (reference sequence). This CDR3 is 16 amino acids long. CDR3 loop: CASSDLPGRNTGELFF. The CDR3 DNA follows: TGCGCCAGCAGTGACTTACCGGGCCGGAACACCGGGGAGCTGTTTTTT.

This rearrangement joins TRBV30 to TRBJ2-7; perhaps TRBD1 as D (6 bases). The germline gives CDR1 GTSNPN, CDR2 SVGIG (reference sequence). This CDR3 has 15 amino acids. V gave up 4 bases and J gave up 0 bases, with 16 bases separating them. CDR3 region: CAWMGAGSFSYEQYF. The CDR3 nucleotides are TGTGCCTGGATGGGGGCCGGCAGCTTCTCCTACGAGCAGTACTTC. The full variable domain, rest sourced from reference TRBV30 and TRBJ2-7, is SQTIHQWPATLVQPVGSPLSLECTVEGTSNPNLYWYRQAAGRGLQLLFYSVGIGQISSEVPQNLSASRPQDRQFILSSKKLLLSDSGFYLCAWMGAGSFSYEQYFGPGTRLTVT.

V is TRBV5-6 and J is TRBJ2-7; possibly TRBD1 for D (6 bases). V lost 1 base and J lost 1, with 6 bases in between. Per germline, CDR1 SGHDT and CDR2 YYEEEE. The CDR3 sequence is 13 residues long. The CDR3: CASSLQGSYEQYF. Written as DNA, the CDR3 is TGTGCCAGCAGCTTGCAGGGGTCCTACGAGCAGTACTTC. The variable domain in full, completed from reference TRBV5-6 and TRBJ2-7, reads DAGVTQSPTHLIKTRGQQVTLRCSPKSGHDTVSWYQQALGQGPQFIFQYYEEEERQRGNFPDRFSGHQFPNYSSELNVNALLLGDSALYLCASSLQGSYEQYFGPGTRLTVT.

CDR3 sequence (DNA): TGTGCCAGCAGCTCCCCCGGACAGGGGTCAACTGAAGCTTTCTTT. Residues: CASSSPGQGSTEAFF. The genes are TRBV7-9 and TRBJ1-1, with 9 bases fitting TRBD1. This CDR3 region has 15 residues. CDR1 is SEHNR, CDR2 FQNEAQ, per germline (reference sequence). V was pared by 4 bases and J by 5 bases, with 8 bases of the junction left unmatched.

The chain uses TRBV7-9 and TRBJ2-2, with D perhaps matching TRBD1 (6 bases). Looked up from germline, CDR1 is SEHNR and CDR2 is FQNEAQ (reference sequence). This CDR3 spans 15 amino acids. V lost 10 bases and J lost 3, with 18 bases in between. The CDR3, as DNA: TGTGCCACCGAGTCCCGGGACACCTACACCGGGGAGCTGTTTTTT. This codes for CATESRDTYTGELFF.

Only a few counts were recorded for this clone. The CDR3 sequence is CASSQPQGLFTDTQYF. CDR3 sequence (DNA): TGTGCCAGCAGTCAACCCCAGGGACTCTTCACAGATACGCAGTATTTT. The rearrangement joins TRBV27 to TRBJ2-3; a weak D match, TRBD2 (6 bases). The CDR3 spans 16 residues. V lost 5 bases, J lost 2 bases, and 17 bases lay in between. The germline V gene has CDR1 MNHEY and CDR2 SMNVEV (reference sequence).

V and J are TRBV25-1 and TRBJ1-2; 9 bases map to TRBD1. The CDR3 is made up of 16 amino acids. Trimming took 3 bases from V and 7 from J; bases not matched to a gene: 12. From germline, CDR1 is MGHDK and CDR2 SYGVNS. CDR3 protein: CASSELTPGTGFGYTF. As DNA, the CDR3 is TGTGCCAGCAGTGAGCTAACCCCCGGGACAGGGTTTGGCTACACCTTC.

The gene calls are TRBV11-2 and TRBJ2-3; maybe TRBD2 (5 bases). CDR1 SGHAT and CDR2 FQNNGV come from the germline V gene. V was shortened by 3 bases and J by 6 bases, with 13 bases between the two germline ends. CDR3 size: 14 residues. The CDR3 spells CASSFRGGLDTQYF. The CDR3 coding sequence is TGTGCCAGCAGCTTTCGAGGAGGCCTGGATACGCAGTATTTT.

The chain employs TRBV14 and TRBJ1-3; unclear D gene. V shed 3 bases and J shed 0 bases, with 15 bases lying between them. The CDR3 totals 17 residues. The germline gives CDR1 SGHDN, CDR2 FVKESK. The CDR3 region is CASSHGPVQPSGNTIYF. Here the CDR3 DNA reads TGTGCCAGCAGCCACGGCCCAGTGCAACCCTCTGGAAACACCATATATTTT. The entire variable domain, with the rest obtained from reference TRBV14 and TRBJ1-3, is as follows: EAGVTQFPSHSVIEKGQTVTLRCDPISGHDNLYWYRRVMGKEIKFLLHFVKESKQDESGMPNNRFLAERTGGTYSTLKVQPAELEDSGVYFCASSHGPVQPSGNTIYFGEGSWLTVV.

The gene calls are TRBV7-9 and TRBJ2-1; D is unresolved. Looked up from germline, CDR1 is SEHNR and CDR2 is FQNEAQ (reference sequence). The CDR3 loop spans 13 amino acids. Trimming cost V 1 base and J 6 bases, with 7 bases left between them. The DNA of the CDR3 is TGTGCCAGCAGCTTAGGGTCGATCAATGAGCAGTTCTTC. Translation gives CASSLGSINEQFF.

J is TRBJ1-4 and V is TRBV28; no clear D. Germline-derived CDR1 and CDR2 are MDHEN and SYDVKM. This CDR3 is built from 15 residues. Trimming pared 2 bases from V and 4 bases from J, leaving 11 bases between. The CDR3 sequence: CASSLRGNLNEKLFF. The CDR3 bases are TGTGCCAGCAGTTTACGAGGAAACCTTAATGAAAAACTGTTTTTT.

The V gene is TRBV5-8, the J gene TRBJ1-5, with D unclear. Germline CDR1 SGHTS, CDR2 YDEGEE. V lost 1 base and J 1 base, leaving 15 bases between the germline ends. This CDR3 is built from 17 residues. This CDR3 reads CASSLHGGQESNQPQHF. The CDR3 DNA follows: TGTGCCAGCAGCTTGCACGGCGGGCAGGAGAGCAATCAGCCCCAGCATTTT.

J is TRBJ2-7 and V is TRBV7-8; 7 nucleotides agree with TRBD2. Germline loops: CDR1 SGHVS, CDR2 FQNEAQ. Trimming removed 5 bases from V and 7 bases from J; junction bases left unmatched: 23. This CDR3 contains 18 residues. CDR3 sequence reads: CASSLVVKDLAGVGEQYF. DNA for the CDR3: TGTGCCAGCAGCCTGGTCGTTAAGGATCTCGCGGGAGTAGGAGAGCAGTACTTC.

The V call is TRBV5-1, the J call TRBJ2-7; 8 bases are shared with TRBD2. V trimming: 3 bases; J trimming: 6 bases; junction bases outside the gene matches: 23. Looked up from germline, CDR1 is SGHRS and CDR2 is YFSETQ. The CDR3 sequence is 19 residues long. CDR3 sequence: CASSSGRGGSGTGAREQYF. The CDR3 DNA follows: TGCGCCAGCAGCTCCGGCCGGGGGGGTTCCGGGACGGGGGCCCGCGAGCAGTACTTC. Together with reference TRBV5-1 and TRBJ2-7, the CDR3 gives the full variable domain: KAGVTQTPRYLIKTRGQQVTLSCSPISGHRSVSWYQQTPGQGLQFLFEYFSETQRNKGNFPGRFSGRQFSNSRSEMNVSTLELGDSALYLCASSSGRGGSGTGAREQYFGPGTRLTVT.

A single count supports this clone. The J gene is TRBJ1-4, the V gene TRBV4-1; no definite D call. CDR1 and CDR2 from the germline V gene are MGHRA and YSYEKL. The germline V and J ends were trimmed by 3 bases and 7 bases, with 9 bases remaining between them. There are 13 residues in the CDR3. This CDR3 is CASSHVGGEKLFF. The CDR3 bases are TGCGCCAGCAGCCACGTCGGAGGTGAAAAACTGTTTTTT.

The V gene is TRBV30, the J gene TRBJ1-2; D is undetermined. V was clipped by 3 bases and J by 7 bases, with 9 bases between them. Germline V gene data show CDR1 as GTSNPN and CDR2 as SVGIG (reference sequence). The CDR3 is 11 amino acids. This CDR3 is CAWRGPFGYTF. The CDR3 DNA reads TGTGCCTGGAGAGGACCCTTTGGCTACACCTTC.

The rearrangement links TRBV27 to TRBJ1-1; TRBD1 is a possible D gene (5 bases). Germline V CDR1 and CDR2: MNHEY, SMNVEV (reference sequence). V was cut by 2 bases and J by 6 bases, with 16 bases left in between. This CDR3 is 15 amino acids long. The CDR3 DNA is TGTGCCAGCAGTTTAAGGTTTATAGGGGACTCTGAAGCTTTCTTT. It yields the protein CASSLRFIGDSEAFF.

The chain has TRBV7-8 and TRBJ2-7; D gene uncertain. CDR3 length: 16 amino acids. V was cut by 2 bases and J by 0 bases, with 14 bases left in between. The germline CDR1 and CDR2 sequences are SGHVS and FQNEAQ. In DNA, the CDR3 is TGTGCCAGCAGCTTACTCGGGCGGTTAGGCTCCTACGAGCAGTACTTC. Its translation: CASSLLGRLGSYEQYF.

This rearrangement joins TRBV10-1 to TRBJ1-5, with D possibly TRBD1 on 5 matching bases. V dropped 3 bases and J dropped 4 bases, with 22 bases sitting between them. CDR3 length equals 18 residues. From germline, CDR1 is WNHNN and CDR2 SYGVQD (reference sequence). For the CDR3, the DNA is TGCGCCAGCAGTGAAACGGCAGGGTTCAGGGTATGGAATCAGCCCCAGCATTTT. Protein: CASSETAGFRVWNQPQHF.

This chain uses TRBV6-5 with TRBJ2-7; the D gene could be TRBD1 or TRBD2 (5 bases each). The germline V gene encodes CDR1 MNHEY and CDR2 SVGAGI. CDR3 size: 14 residues. V was cut by 5 bases and J by 2 bases, with 13 bases left in between. DNA for the CDR3: TGTGCCAGCAGTCCTGATGGGGGTACCTACGAGCAGTACTTC. This translates into CASSPDGGTYEQYF.

This chain connects TRBV7-9 to TRBJ2-7, with TRBD2 identical over 8 bases. Germline lookup yields CDR1 SEHNR and CDR2 FQNEAQ (reference sequence). The ends lost 4 bases at V and 3 bases at J; junction bases unmatched: 17. CDR3 length: 18 residues. CDR3 residues: CASSSHYRSSGSYYEQYF. CDR3 nucleotide sequence: TGTGCCAGCAGCTCCCACTATAGGTCCAGCGGGAGTTACTACGAGCAGTACTTC. Drawing the rest from reference TRBV7-9 and TRBJ2-7, the complete variable domain is DTGVSQNPRHKITKRGQNVTFRCDPISEHNRLYWYRQTLGQGPEFLTYFQNEAQLEKSRLLSDRFSAERPKGSFSTLEIQRTEQGDSAMYLCASSSHYRSSGSYYEQYFGPGTRLTVT.